Here is one TCR beta chain with its context. This specimen comes from a study of blood T cell repertoires in COVID-19. Study at large: Collection of acute and convalescent COVID-19 samples took place in the United States, Italy and Spain. PBMCs, B-cell-depleted T cells, or T cells were the source of the cDNA or gDNA that made up the material.

How the authors handled the data: Reference gene primer amplification yielded estimated nucleated cell counts. Libraries were prepared by immunoSEQ multiplex PCR; TCRdb keeps only in-frame clonotypes and omits some of them. V, J and clone size are taken as reported in that table, and D and trimming were inferred from the DNA itself. The table includes tens of thousands of clones, 70% to 90% detected once. V lost 4 bases to trimming and J lost 2 bases; unmatched junction nucleotides: 13. The length of the CDR3 is 17 residues. Germline CDR1 reads SGHVS; CDR2 reads FNYEAQ. The specimen was peripheral blood. The TCR sequence derives from a woman of 80 years or more with acute or convalescent COVID-19. The chain employs TRBV7-6 and TRBJ1-2, with TRBD1 matching over 7 bases. This CDR3 is CASSWQAPRQGNYGYTF. CDR3 nucleotides: TGTGCCAGCAGCTGGCAGGCACCCCGACAGGGCAACTATGGCTACACCTTC.